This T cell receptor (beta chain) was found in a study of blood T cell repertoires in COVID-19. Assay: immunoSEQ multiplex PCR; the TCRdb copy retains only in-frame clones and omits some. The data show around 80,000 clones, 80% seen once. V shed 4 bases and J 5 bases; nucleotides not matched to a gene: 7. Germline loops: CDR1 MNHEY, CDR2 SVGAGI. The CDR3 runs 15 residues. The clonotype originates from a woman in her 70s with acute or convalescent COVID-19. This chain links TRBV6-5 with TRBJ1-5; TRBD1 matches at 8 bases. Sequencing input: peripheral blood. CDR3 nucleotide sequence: TGTGCCAGCAGTTCAGGGGGCGATCCCTATCAGCCCCAGCATTTT. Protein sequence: CASSSGGDPYQPQHF.